This T cell receptor (beta chain) derives from a study of T cell repertoires in cytomegalovirus infection. Study background: Both recently identified HLA-C-restricted and well-studied HLA-B-restricted CMV epitopes were used in the study. Indicated by public TCR beta signatures were CMV infection and matching HLA type.

On this clonotype itself: Antigen specificity is unknown.

In TCRdb, the reads were re-called with MiXCR into one record per CDR3 protein. The table has roughly 920,000 distinct CDR3 sequences, around 29% seen once; the top ten hold roughly an eighth. Study-level findings and limits: Dominant in the ex vivo response were TCR beta clonotypes restricted by HLA-C and specific for CMV.

Germline CDR1 LNHDA, CDR2 SQIVND (reference sequence). V gave up 3 bases and J gave up 4 bases; unmatched junction bases: 11. This CDR3 is built from 17 residues. The TCR was taken from a human donor in good health (CMV status not recorded). Some clones in this sample may be carry-over from other donors' samples. The sequences come from cultured CD8+ T cells from PBMCs, collected from culture after CMV antigen stimulation. V and J are TRBV19 and TRBJ2-3; 9 bases are a match to TRBD1. The CDR3 nucleotides are TGTGCCAGTAGTATCGATCTTCCCGGACAGGGGTCAGATACGCAGTATTTT. It is translated as CASSIDLPGQGSDTQYF.